Following are 19 T cell receptor beta chains from one sample sequenced in a study of vaccination and CD4 T cells after COVID-19. With the Oncomine TCR Beta short-read assay, DNA from cultured CD4+ T cells was sequenced. TCRdb re-called the PCR reads through MiXCR, storing one row per CDR3 protein. Here the sample spans more than 9,500 distinct CDR3 sequences, around 40% being singletons. Indicated treatment: approximately 11-day PBMC culture with coronavirus spike peptide pools or control peptides (ViraFEST assay). Their recognized antigens are unknown. Sample: cultured CD4+ T cells from blood. These receptors came from a human donor with COVID-19.

This clonotype was seen more than once but under ten times. The rearrangement links TRBV24-1 to TRBJ2-5; no firm D call. CDR1 and CDR2 from the germline V gene are KGHDR and SFDVKD. This CDR3 comprises 14 residues. Trimming removed 0 bases from V and 9 bases from J, with 13 bases in between. This CDR3 is CATSDLGSPSAQYF. For the CDR3, the DNA is TGTGCCACCAGTGATTTGGGATCCCCCTCGGCCCAGTACTTC.

Of note for this clonotype: A junction end diverges from the germline sequence, so it may reflect a read error. V usage is TRBV7-2 and J usage is TRBJ1-1; TRBD1 is a possible D gene (6 bases). This CDR3 is 15 amino acids long. Germline CDR1 reads SGHTA; CDR2 reads FQGNSA. The CDR3 here is CASSLERGLDTDAFF. CDR3 sequence (DNA): TGTGCCAGCAGCTTAGAACGGGGGCTAGACACTGACGCTTTCTTT.

V and J are TRBV6-1 and TRBJ2-5, with 14 nucleotides matching TRBD2. Per the germline V gene, CDR1 is MNHNS and CDR2 is SASEGT. The CDR3 is 18 residues long. J lost 4 bases, V lost 6 bases, and 13 bases had no gene match. The CDR3 protein is CASSRTMTSGRVGETQYF. The CDR3 DNA is TGTGCCAGCAGCCGAACGATGACTAGCGGGAGGGTTGGAGAGACCCAGTACTTC.

The table lists this clonotype with a few counts. The chain employs TRBV6-5 and TRBJ1-5, with D uncertain. The CDR3 is 15 amino acids. The germline V and J ends were trimmed by 2 bases and 6 bases, with 14 bases remaining between them. CDR1 is MNHEY, CDR2 SVGAGI, per germline. The CDR3 bases are TGTGCCAGCAGTTACACGGCAGGAGGCGGTCAGCCCCAGCATTTT. Residues: CASSYTAGGGQPQHF.

There are a few counts of this clonotype. The V gene is TRBV2, the J gene TRBJ1-2; D call uncertain. This CDR3 region has 15 residues. CDR1 SNHLY and CDR2 FYNNEI come from the germline V gene. Trimming took 6 bases from V and 0 from J, leaving 14 bases between them. The CDR3 loop reads CASSAAGGSNYGYTF. The CDR3 region has the DNA TGTGCCAGCAGCGCGGCTGGAGGGTCTAACTATGGCTACACCTTC. Complete variable domain (other parts from reference TRBV2 and TRBJ1-2): EPEVTQTPSHQVTQMGQEVILRCVPISNHLYFYWYRQILGQKVEFLVSFYNNEISEKSEIFDDQFSVERPDGSNFTLKIRSTKLEDSAMYFCASSAAGGSNYGYTFGSGTRLTVV.

The chain joins TRBV30 to TRBJ1-2, with TRBD1 as a possible D gene (6 bases). Deletions cut 3 bases from V and 4 bases from J, with 12 bases between. The CDR3 sequence is 13 residues long. Germline values: CDR1 GTSNPN, CDR2 SVGIG (reference sequence). In DNA form, the CDR3 reads TGTGCCTGGAGAAACAGGGTAGTCTATGGCTACACCTTC. The encoded protein is CAWRNRVVYGYTF.

The chain couples TRBV19 to TRBJ2-3, with D perhaps matching TRBD2 (6 bases). Trimming removed 3 bases from V and 2 bases from J, with 12 bases in between. The germline V gene encodes CDR1 LNHDA and CDR2 SQIVND (reference sequence). The CDR3 consists of 15 residues. Here the CDR3 DNA reads TGTGCCAGTAGTATGGTCGGCGGGAACACAGATACGCAGTATTTT. Protein product: CASSMVGGNTDTQYF.

The chain has TRBV10-3 and TRBJ1-6; D gene uncertain. Trimming left V 6 bases short and J 5 bases short, with 11 bases between. The germline V gene has CDR1 ENHRY and CDR2 SYGVKD. The CDR3 is made up of 14 amino acids. The CDR3 spells CAIREGLNNSPLHF. For the CDR3, the DNA is TGTGCCATCAGGGAAGGACTTAATAATTCACCCCTCCACTTT.

CDR3 protein: CASSSGTPANYGYTF. CDR3 DNA sequence: TGTGCCAGCAGTTCAGGTACACCGGCTAACTATGGCTACACCTTC. V is TRBV28 and J is TRBJ1-2, with D unresolved. V shed 4 bases and J shed 0 bases, with 12 bases lying between them. In germline, CDR1 is MDHEN, CDR2 SYDVKM. The CDR3 runs 15 residues.

This clonotype occurred a few times. V and J are TRBV20-1 and TRBJ2-5, with 8 bases fitting TRBD2. Losses at the gene ends were 2 bases for V and 2 bases for J; bases not matched to a gene: 1. CDR1 is DFQATT, CDR2 SNEGSKA, per germline (reference sequence). This CDR3 region has 13 residues. CDR3 bases: TGCAGTGCTAGACGCGGGGGGCAAGAGACCCAGTACTTC. It yields the protein CSARRGGQETQYF.

This clonotype has more than one count but fewer than ten. The gene calls are TRBV6-1 and TRBJ1-4, with D perhaps matching TRBD1 (5 bases). The CDR3 spans 14 residues. The germline V gene encodes CDR1 MNHNS and CDR2 SASEGT. Trimming shortened V by 5 bases and J by 6 bases, and 13 bases separated the two germline ends. The DNA for the CDR3 is TGTGCCAGCAGTCTCCGGACGGGGGATGAAAAACTGTTTTTT. Its protein is CASSLRTGDEKLFF.

This clonotype was counted between two and nine times. The rearrangement links TRBV11-2 to TRBJ2-5; 7 nucleotides line up with TRBD1. The CDR3 spans 14 residues. Germline-derived CDR1 and CDR2 are SGHAT and FQNNGV. With 4 bases clipped from V and 4 bases from J, the junction kept 6 bases outside the gene matches. CDR3 residues: CASSYNTGAETQYF. CDR3 bases: TGTGCCAGCAGCTATAATACAGGGGCAGAGACCCAGTACTTC.

This clonotype came up a few times. The chain recombines TRBV5-4 with TRBJ1-2; weak D call: TRBD1 (5 bases). V lost 0 bases and J lost 3, with 12 bases in between. Germline CDR1 reads SGHNT; CDR2 reads YYREEE (reference sequence). CDR3 length equals 15 residues. The DNA of the CDR3 is TGTGCCAGCAGCTTGGTCGGGCTGGGGGACTATGGCTACACCTTC. Translation: CASSLVGLGDYGYTF.

The chain couples TRBV5-4 to TRBJ2-2; a weak D match, TRBD2 (5 bases). Between the trimmed V and J ends, which lost 8 bases and 6 bases, there was a span of 17 bases. This CDR3 contains 14 residues. Per germline, CDR1 SGHNT and CDR2 YYREEE (reference sequence). CDR3 in DNA: TGTGCCAGTTCTAACGGATGGGGAGCCGGGGAGCTGTTTTTT. Its protein is CASSNGWGAGELFF.

This chain joins TRBV2 and TRBJ2-5; 11 nucleotides match TRBD2. The CDR3 is made up of 13 amino acids. Trimming at V came to 11 bases and at J to 7 bases, leaving 9 bases not matched to a gene. CDR1 is SNHLY, CDR2 FYNNEI, per germline. This CDR3 is CAGGTSGSVTQYF. In DNA, the CDR3 is TGTGCCGGGGGGACTAGCGGAAGTGTGACCCAGTACTTC.

The chain has TRBV5-6 and TRBJ1-2; the D gene is possibly TRBD1 (6 bases). Per germline, CDR1 SGHDT and CDR2 YYEEEE. The ends were cut back, 4 bases at V and 2 bases at J, with 12 bases in the middle. CDR3 length: 14 residues. The CDR3 DNA reads as TGTGCCAGCAGCAGCGGACAGAAGAACTATGGCTACACCTTC. It yields the protein CASSSGQKNYGYTF.

This chain connects TRBV12-3 or TRBV12-4 to TRBJ2-2; D might be TRBD1 (6 bases). V lost 2 bases and J lost 4, with 11 bases in between. The CDR3 sequence is 15 residues long. The chain's CDR3 is CASSLNRVGTGELFF. The CDR3 DNA reads as TGTGCCAGCAGTTTAAACAGGGTCGGCACCGGGGAGCTGTTTTTT.

This clonotype was detected only a few times. V gene TRBV6-1 combines with J gene TRBJ1-1; D is perhaps TRBD1 (6 bases). This CDR3 has 13 amino acids. The V end was cut by 8 bases, the J end by 10 bases, with 20 bases between. In germline, CDR1 is MNHNS, CDR2 SASEGT. The CDR3 nucleotides read TGTGCCAGCCTGGACAGACCCCTATCGGGAGCTTTCTTT. Protein sequence: CASLDRPLSGAFF.

This chain joins TRBV5-6 and TRBJ1-6, with TRBD1 matching 8 bases. Germline trimming cut 0 bases from V and 6 bases from J; bases unmatched to any gene: 2. CDR3 length equals 15 residues. Germline values: CDR1 SGHDT, CDR2 YYEEEE. The CDR3 DNA reads as TGTGCCAGCAGCTTGGGACAGGGGAGTAATTCACCCCTCCACTTT. The encoded protein is CASSLGQGSNSPLHF.